One sample yielded the 23 T cell receptor beta chains listed below, sequenced in a study of glioma-infiltrating T cells after dendritic cell vaccination. TCRdb's table, derived via immunoSEQ multiplex PCR, lists solely in-frame clones and lacks some. The table lists around 90,000 clones, 70% to 90% of them singletons. Time point meaning: after dendritic cell vaccination, including at tumor progression/relapse. The starting material was blood, obtained after dendritic cell vaccination. The origin of the receptors is a human donor with glioblastoma.

The V and J genes are TRBV11-2 and TRBJ2-5, with D perhaps matching TRBD2 (5 bases). The germline V gene encodes CDR1 SGHAT and CDR2 FQNNGV. Deletions cut 3 bases from V and 0 bases from J, with 8 bases between. This CDR3 is 14 amino acids long. CDR3 nucleotides: TGTGCCAGCAGCTTGGTAGCGAACCAAGAGACCCAGTACTTC. The encoded protein is CASSLVANQETQYF.

The J gene is TRBJ2-1, the V gene TRBV7-3; TRBD2 matches at 9 bases. Germline loops: CDR1 SGHTA, CDR2 FQGTGA. The CDR3 contains 13 residues. V trimming: 3 bases; J trimming: 9 bases; junction bases outside the gene matches: 3. CDR3 protein: CASSLAGGREQFF. As DNA, the CDR3 is TGTGCCAGCAGCTTGGCGGGAGGGCGTGAGCAGTTCTTC.

To note about this clone: Other DNA sequences in the same sample also yield this CDR3. The V gene is TRBV11-2, the J gene TRBJ1-1; D is uncertain. The CDR3 runs 13 residues. Trimming took off 2 bases at V and 3 bases at J, with 7 bases between the two ends. The germline V gene has CDR1 SGHAT and CDR2 FQNNGV. The CDR3 protein is CASSLRVDTEAFF. The CDR3 coding sequence is TGTGCCAGCAGCTTACGGGTTGACACTGAAGCTTTCTTT.

This clone was seen once. The chain couples TRBV30 to TRBJ1-2, with a weak D call TRBD1 (6 bases). V gave up 3 bases and J gave up 2 bases, with 7 bases separating them. The germline V gene has CDR1 GTSNPN and CDR2 SVGIG (reference sequence). The CDR3 runs 12 residues. The CDR3 DNA follows: TGTGCCTGGAGCAGGGGCAACTATGGCTACACCTTC. It is translated as CAWSRGNYGYTF.

This clone has a single count. The chain recombines TRBV14 with TRBJ2-7, with 10 bases fitting TRBD1. This CDR3 spans 16 amino acids. V dropped 1 base and J dropped 3; count of bases not matched to a gene: 6. Germline values: CDR1 SGHDN, CDR2 FVKESK. CDR3 in amino acids: CASSQGTGGTDYEQYF. CDR3 DNA sequence: TGTGCCAGCAGCCAAGGGACAGGGGGAACGGACTACGAGCAGTACTTC.

In DNA form, the CDR3 reads TGTGCCAGCAGCTTGAAATCGGCGGCTGTTATCGGAAACACCATATATTTT. Translation gives CASSLKSAAVIGNTIYF. This rearrangement joins TRBV7-9 to TRBJ1-3; unclear D gene. The germline V gene has CDR1 SEHNR and CDR2 FQNEAQ (reference sequence). The CDR3 loop spans 17 amino acids. Trimming took 3 bases from V and 4 from J, leaving 19 bases between them.

The genes are TRBV2 and TRBJ2-7, with 9 bases lining up with TRBD1. With V trimmed by 7 bases and J by 6 bases, 10 bases remained unmatched. Per germline, CDR1 SNHLY and CDR2 FYNNEI. There are 14 residues in the CDR3. This CDR3 is CASIKKQGAGEQYV. The DNA for the CDR3 is TGTGCCAGCATCAAGAAACAGGGGGCCGGCGAGCAGTACGTC.

The chain links TRBV5-1 to TRBJ1-3; no reliable D call. V gave up 7 bases and J gave up 1 base, with 12 bases separating them. Germline CDR1 and CDR2: SGHRS and YFSETQ. This CDR3 is 14 amino acids long. Here the CDR3 DNA reads TGCGCCAGCGGGGAGGGAGGATCTGGAAACACCATATATTTT. Translation: CASGEGGSGNTIYF.

The genes are TRBV13 and TRBJ1-1; possibly TRBD1 for D (6 bases). The CDR3 is 19 amino acids. The V end lost 4 bases, the J end lost 1 base, and 25 bases lay between the germline ends. CDR1 PRHDT and CDR2 FYEKMQ come from the germline V gene (reference sequence). The DNA for the CDR3 is TGTGCCAGCAGCTCCGATTCGCAAATACAGGGCGATCCGAACACTGAAGCTTTCTTT. Its protein is CASSSDSQIQGDPNTEAFF.

The chain joins TRBV19 to TRBJ2-2, with D possibly TRBD2 on 6 matching bases. CDR1 LNHDA and CDR2 SQIVND come from the germline V gene (reference sequence). V was pared by 8 bases and J by 0 bases, with 13 bases between. The CDR3 totals 15 residues. CDR3 region: CASAFGGANTGELFF. CDR3 DNA sequence: TGTGCCAGTGCTTTTGGCGGGGCGAACACCGGGGAGCTGTTTTTT. The complete variable domain, with remaining parts taken from reference TRBV19 and TRBJ2-2, reads DGGITQSPKYLFRKEGQNVTLSCEQNLNHDAMYWYRQDPGQGLRLIYYSQIVNDFQKGDIAEGYSVSREKKESFPLTVTSAQKNPTAFYLCASAFGGANTGELFFGEGSRLTVL.

V is TRBV5-1 and J is TRBJ2-1; TRBD2 matches 8 bases. This CDR3 is 15 amino acids long. J gave up 7 bases and V 0 bases, and 6 bases lay outside the gene matches. Germline V gene lookup returns CDR1 SGHRS and CDR2 YFSETQ. For the CDR3, the DNA is TGCGCCAGCAGCTTGGGGTCCACGGGGGGGAATGAGCAGTTCTTC. As protein: CASSLGSTGGNEQFF. The full variable domain, in which reference TRBV5-1 and TRBJ2-1 provide the parts outside the CDR3, is KAGVTQTPRYLIKTRGQQVTLSCSPISGHRSVSWYQQTPGQGLQFLFEYFSETQRNKGNFPGRFSGRQFSNSRSEMNVSTLELGDSALYLCASSLGSTGGNEQFFGPGTRLTVL.

The sample holds many counts of this clone. The rearrangement links TRBV5-5 to TRBJ2-7, with 7 bases lining up with TRBD1. The CDR3 loop spans 12 amino acids. J was trimmed by 6 bases and V by 4 bases; bases with no gene match: 4. CDR1 and CDR2 (germline): SGHKS, YYEKEE (reference sequence). The CDR3 DNA reads as TGTGCCAGCAGCGAGACAGGGCGCGAGCAGTACTTC. Its translation is CASSETGREQYF.

The chain employs TRBV5-1 and TRBJ2-2; tentative D call: TRBD2 (5 bases). This CDR3 comprises 15 residues. The germline V gene encodes CDR1 SGHRS and CDR2 YFSETQ. Trimming left V 0 bases short and J 6 bases short, with 12 bases between. This CDR3 reads CASSLVGVRAGELFF. The DNA of the CDR3 is TGCGCCAGCAGCTTGGTGGGAGTAAGGGCCGGGGAGCTGTTTTTT.

The V and J genes are TRBV19 and TRBJ1-4; maybe TRBD1 (5 bases). The CDR3 has 16 amino acids. Deletions cut 1 base from V and 0 bases from J, with 9 bases between. The V gene's germline CDR1 is LNHDA and CDR2 SQIVND (reference sequence). The CDR3 region is CASSIGQTTTNEKLFF. The CDR3 nucleotides are TGTGCCAGTAGTATAGGACAGACAACAACTAATGAAAAACTGTTTTTT.

The chain couples TRBV5-1 to TRBJ2-7, with 8 bases fitting TRBD2. The trim removed 3 bases at V and 5 bases at J, leaving 7 bases unmatched. CDR1 is SGHRS, CDR2 YFSETQ, per germline. This CDR3 is built from 14 residues. Here the CDR3 reads CASSWGGAGDEQYV. The CDR3, as DNA: TGCGCCAGCAGCTGGGGGGGAGCGGGAGACGAGCAGTACGTC.

This sequence joins TRBV7-3 and TRBJ1-2, with TRBD1 matching 9 bases. CDR1 is SGHTA, CDR2 FQGTGA, per germline. Trimming cost V 5 bases and J 8 bases; bases outside gene matches: 6. The CDR3 has 13 amino acids. In DNA, the CDR3 is TGTGCCAGCAGCACAGGGGGCCCGTCCGGCTACACCTTC. As protein: CASSTGGPSGYTF.

The V and J genes are TRBV5-8 and TRBJ2-2; tentatively, D is TRBD2 (6 bases). The CDR3 consists of 14 residues. CDR1 is SGHTS, CDR2 YDEGEE, per germline. Trimming shortened V by 3 bases and J by 4 bases, and 10 bases separated the two germline ends. CDR3 in DNA: TGTGCCAGCAGCTCTAGCGTAAGCACCGGGGAGCTGTTTTTT. Translation: CASSSSVSTGELFF.

The sample holds one count of this clone. The chain has TRBV11-1 and TRBJ2-5, with D perhaps TRBD1 (5 bases). Trimming stripped 4 bases from V and 5 bases from J, with 17 bases between. CDR1 and CDR2 (germline): SGHAT, FQDESV (reference sequence). The CDR3 runs to 15 residues. CDR3 sequence reads: CASSSRGAGRETQYF. Written as DNA, the CDR3 is TGTGCCAGCAGCTCCCGTGGGGCTGGTAGGGAGACCCAGTACTTC.

The CDR3 DNA reads TGTGCCAGCAGCCAAACAGACTACGTAGAGACCCAGTACTTC. It specifies CASSQTDYVETQYF. This chain links TRBV5-4 with TRBJ2-5; possibly TRBD2 for D (5 bases). The CDR3 consists of 14 residues. V was clipped by 4 bases and J by 4 bases, with 14 bases between them. Germline values: CDR1 SGHNT, CDR2 YYREEE (reference sequence).

The CDR3 DNA reads TGTGCCAGCAGTGATTGGACTAGCTCCTACGAGCAGTACTTC. Its protein is CASSDWTSSYEQYF. The chain couples TRBV2 to TRBJ2-7, with 7 bases matching TRBD2. Germline loops: CDR1 SNHLY, CDR2 FYNNEI. The CDR3 spans 14 residues. Germline trimming cut 3 bases from V and 0 bases from J; bases unmatched to any gene: 2.

The chain couples TRBV5-4 to TRBJ2-7; 9 positions match TRBD1. The J segment lost 3 bases and the V segment lost 4 bases, leaving 8 bases of the junction unmatched. Per the germline V gene, CDR1 is SGHNT and CDR2 is YYREEE (reference sequence). The CDR3 has 15 amino acids. The CDR3 protein is CASSLHWTGDYEQYF. CDR3 DNA: TGTGCCAGCAGCCTTCACTGGACAGGGGACTACGAGCAGTACTTC.

This clone was counted a single time. The V and J genes are TRBV27 and TRBJ1-1, with 9 bases fitting TRBD1. CDR1 is MNHEY and CDR2 is SMNVEV in the germline V gene (reference sequence). The V gene end was trimmed by 4 bases and the J gene end by 6 bases; junction bases not matched to a gene: 6. The CDR3 runs 14 residues. CDR3 loop: CASSSIQGAAEAFF. CDR3 sequence (DNA): TGTGCCAGCAGTTCCATACAGGGGGCCGCTGAAGCTTTCTTT.

In this sample, this clone turned up once. This chain uses TRBV19 with TRBJ2-3, with 8 positions matching TRBD1. Trimming took 6 bases from V and 2 from J; bases not matched to a gene: 4. The CDR3 extends over 14 amino acids. Germline loops: CDR1 LNHDA, CDR2 SQIVND (reference sequence). CDR3 sequence reads: CASRPGQATDTQYF. As DNA, the CDR3 is TGTGCCAGTAGACCGGGACAGGCCACAGATACGCAGTATTTT.